These T cell receptor beta chains were read from a single sample in a study of a mutant IDH1 vaccine in newly diagnosed glioma. The table came from immunoSEQ multiplex PCR; TCRdb's copy has only in-frame clones and leaves some out. The data contain roughly 120,000 clones, 80% of them seen just once; the ten biggest clones take up under 7%. These receptors have no identified antigens. The sample was PBMCs, taken from a glioma patient whose treatment included an IDH1 peptide vaccine. These receptors were taken from a man aged 40-50 years with glioma. Each CDR3 is given with its conserved first and last residue. D genes are given only for firm matches. Clone size is stated in some rows and not others, as once, few, many or a class when expanded.

j_call: TRBJ2-2
v_call: TRBV9
clone_size: many
cdr3_length: 15
d_call: .
cdr3_nt: TGTGCCAGCAGCGGGGCCAGTACCCCGGGCGGGGAGCTGTTTTTT
cdr3_aa: CASSGASTPGGELFF

j_call: TRBJ2-2
v_call: TRBV10-3
clone_size: .
cdr3_length: 15
d_call: TRBD2
cdr3_nt: TGTGCCATCACCCTAGCGGGGACCCAGAGCGGGGAGCTGTTTTTT
cdr3_aa: CAITLAGTQSGELFF

j_call: TRBJ2-3
v_call: TRBV5-6
clone_size: .
cdr3_length: 13
d_call: TRBD1
cdr3_nt: TGTGCCAGCAGGTTGACAGGGACAGATACGCAGTATTTT
cdr3_aa: CASRLTGTDTQYF

j_call: TRBJ2-3
v_call: TRBV4-3
clone_size: .
cdr3_length: 15
d_call: TRBD2
cdr3_nt: TGCGCCAGCAGCCAAGATCGCGGGAGGTCAGATACGCAGTATTTT
cdr3_aa: CASSQDRGRSDTQYF

j_call: TRBJ2-7
v_call: TRBV7-9
clone_size: .
cdr3_length: 14
d_call: .
cdr3_nt: TGTGCCAGCAGCCTACCAAGGGAAGGGCACGAGCAGTACTTC
cdr3_aa: CASSLPREGHEQYF

j_call: TRBJ2-5
v_call: TRBV7-2
clone_size: .
cdr3_length: 15
d_call: .
cdr3_nt: TGTGCCAGCAGCTTAGAAGGCGGTCTGGAGGAGACCCAGTACTTC
cdr3_aa: CASSLEGGLEETQYF

j_call: TRBJ2-4
v_call: TRBV6-6
clone_size: .
cdr3_length: 15
d_call: TRBD2
cdr3_nt: TGTGCCAGCTTTTATAGCGGGAAGGCCAAAAACATTCAGTACTTC
cdr3_aa: CASFYSGKAKNIQYF

j_call: TRBJ1-1
v_call: TRBV6-1
clone_size: few
cdr3_length: 14
d_call: .
cdr3_nt: TGTGCCAGCAGTGAAGCGTGGGGGGCCACTGAAGCTTTCTTT
cdr3_aa: CASSEAWGATEAFF

j_call: TRBJ2-3
v_call: TRBV9
clone_size: .
cdr3_length: 14
d_call: .
cdr3_nt: TGTGCCAGCAGCGACGCGGGGTCCGCAGATACGCAGTATTTT
cdr3_aa: CASSDAGSADTQYF

j_call: TRBJ2-1
v_call: TRBV27
clone_size: few
cdr3_length: 16
d_call: TRBD1
cdr3_nt: TGTGCCAGCAGAGTGGTTCAGGGGGCTAGGTACAATGAGCAGTTCTTC
cdr3_aa: CASRVVQGARYNEQFF

j_call: TRBJ2-1
v_call: TRBV11-2
clone_size: once
cdr3_length: 13
d_call: .
cdr3_nt: TGTGCCAGCAGCTTACGCGAGTACTATGAGCAGTTCTTC
cdr3_aa: CASSLREYYEQFF

j_call: TRBJ2-7
v_call: TRBV27
clone_size: few
cdr3_length: 13
d_call: TRBD1
cdr3_nt: TGTGCCAGCAGGGGGACAGCCTCCTACGAGCAGTACTTC
cdr3_aa: CASRGTASYEQYF

j_call: TRBJ2-3
v_call: TRBV2
clone_size: .
cdr3_length: 13
d_call: .
cdr3_nt: TGTGCCAGCAGTGAAAGCATGCCAGATACGCAGTATTTT
cdr3_aa: CASSESMPDTQYF

j_call: TRBJ2-7
v_call: TRBV19
clone_size: once
cdr3_length: 17
d_call: TRBD1
cdr3_nt: TGTGCCAGTAGTGTACAATCTTACGACAGACAGGGCTACGAGCAGTACTTC
cdr3_aa: CASSVQSYDRQGYEQYF

j_call: TRBJ1-4
v_call: TRBV7-9
clone_size: few
cdr3_length: 14
d_call: .
cdr3_nt: TGTGCCAGCAGCCCGGACAGCCCTAATGAAAAACTGTTTTTT
cdr3_aa: CASSPDSPNEKLFF

j_call: TRBJ2-1
v_call: TRBV7-3
clone_size: .
cdr3_length: 13
d_call: TRBD2
cdr3_nt: TGTGCCAGCAGCGCCCCTAGCGGTCGCGAGCAGTTCTTC
cdr3_aa: CASSAPSGREQFF

j_call: TRBJ2-7
v_call: TRBV15
clone_size: .
cdr3_length: 15
d_call: .
cdr3_nt: TGTGCCACCAGTCCTAGTCCGCCTTTCAACTACGAGCAGTACTTC
cdr3_aa: CATSPSPPFNYEQYF

j_call: TRBJ2-1
v_call: TRBV27
clone_size: .
cdr3_length: 15
d_call: .
cdr3_nt: TGTGCCAGCAGTTTATCAGGGCCAGACTACAATGAGCAGTTCTTC
cdr3_aa: CASSLSGPDYNEQFF

j_call: TRBJ2-1
v_call: TRBV11-2
clone_size: .
cdr3_length: 14
d_call: TRBD1
cdr3_nt: TGTGCCAGCAGCTTAGATTTCAGGGGGCCGAGGTTTTTCTTC
cdr3_aa: CASSLDFRGPRFFF

j_call: TRBJ2-1
v_call: TRBV7-3
clone_size: .
cdr3_length: 13
d_call: .
cdr3_nt: TGTGCCAGCAGCATCGCCACCTACAATGAGCAGTTCTTC
cdr3_aa: CASSIATYNEQFF

j_call: TRBJ2-1
v_call: TRBV9
clone_size: .
cdr3_length: 14
d_call: TRBD2
cdr3_nt: TGTGCCAGCAGCAGGACTAGCGGGACCCATGAGCAGTTCTTC
cdr3_aa: CASSRTSGTHEQFF

j_call: TRBJ2-5
v_call: TRBV10-1
clone_size: .
cdr3_length: 14
d_call: .
cdr3_nt: TGCGCCAGCAGTCCGACGGGGGTCGGAGAGACCCAGTACTTC
cdr3_aa: CASSPTGVGETQYF

j_call: TRBJ1-2
v_call: TRBV4-2
clone_size: .
cdr3_length: 15
d_call: .
cdr3_nt: TGTGCCAGCAGCCAAAGCGGGAGGGGGGACTATGGCTACACCTTC
cdr3_aa: CASSQSGRGDYGYTF

j_call: TRBJ2-7
v_call: TRBV5-5
clone_size: .
cdr3_length: 14
d_call: TRBD2
cdr3_nt: TGTGCCAGCAGCCTCGGACTAGCGGACTACGAGCAGTACTTC
cdr3_aa: CASSLGLADYEQYF

j_call: TRBJ2-3
v_call: TRBV7-2
clone_size: few
cdr3_length: 15
d_call: .
cdr3_nt: TGTGCCAGCAGCTCCCGCGGGACTTACACAGATACGCAGTATTTT
cdr3_aa: CASSSRGTYTDTQYF

j_call: TRBJ1-1
v_call: TRBV5-1
clone_size: few
cdr3_length: 13
d_call: TRBD1
cdr3_nt: TGCGCCAGCAGCTTGGGGCCGGGACAGGAAGCTTTCTTT
cdr3_aa: CASSLGPGQEAFF

j_call: TRBJ1-3
v_call: TRBV11-2
clone_size: .
cdr3_length: 15
d_call: .
cdr3_nt: TGTGCCAGCAGCTTATGGGGATCAGCTGGAAACACCATATATTTT
cdr3_aa: CASSLWGSAGNTIYF

j_call: TRBJ1-2
v_call: TRBV5-6
clone_size: few
cdr3_length: 13
d_call: .
cdr3_nt: TGTGCCAGCAGCTTGTCAAGCGGGGTAGGCTACACCTTC
cdr3_aa: CASSLSSGVGYTF

j_call: TRBJ2-3
v_call: TRBV5-6
clone_size: .
cdr3_length: 15
d_call: TRBD1
cdr3_nt: TGTGCCAGCAGCCCGGACAGGGGCCCCACAGATACGCAGTATTTT
cdr3_aa: CASSPDRGPTDTQYF

j_call: TRBJ2-7
v_call: TRBV7-2
clone_size: .
cdr3_length: 15
d_call: .
cdr3_nt: TGTGCCAGCAGCGGCGAGGGGACATCGTCCTACGAGCAGTACTTC
cdr3_aa: CASSGEGTSSYEQYF

j_call: TRBJ2-7
v_call: TRBV5-4
clone_size: .
cdr3_length: 14
d_call: .
cdr3_nt: TGTGCCAGCAGCACGGGACCGCTCTCCTACGAGCAGTACTTC
cdr3_aa: CASSTGPLSYEQYF

j_call: TRBJ2-3
v_call: TRBV5-4
clone_size: .
cdr3_length: 16
d_call: .
cdr3_nt: TGTGCCAGCAGCTCACTCGACAGGCTCAGCACAGATACGCAGTATTTT
cdr3_aa: CASSSLDRLSTDTQYF

j_call: TRBJ2-7
v_call: TRBV5-1
clone_size: .
cdr3_length: 15
d_call: .
cdr3_nt: TGCGCCAGCAGCCCGGACAGTAAAATGGTCTACGAGCAGTACTTC
cdr3_aa: CASSPDSKMVYEQYF

j_call: TRBJ1-1
v_call: TRBV14
clone_size: .
cdr3_length: 15
d_call: .
cdr3_nt: TGTGCCAGCAGCCAAGACGGCATAGGGGGCACTGAAGCTTTCTTT
cdr3_aa: CASSQDGIGGTEAFF

j_call: TRBJ1-3
v_call: TRBV7-2
clone_size: .
cdr3_length: 16
d_call: TRBD1
cdr3_nt: TGTGCCAGCAGCTCGGGACAGGTGATCCCTGGAAACACCATATATTTT
cdr3_aa: CASSSGQVIPGNTIYF

j_call: TRBJ2-7
v_call: TRBV13
clone_size: .
cdr3_length: 11
d_call: .
cdr3_nt: TGTGCCAGCAGCCCCCTCTACGAGCAGTACTTC
cdr3_aa: CASSPLYEQYF

j_call: TRBJ2-7
v_call: TRBV10-3
clone_size: .
cdr3_length: 15
d_call: .
cdr3_nt: TGTGCCATCAGTCGCCCAGGAGGGGCAGTTAGAGAGCAGTACTTC
cdr3_aa: CAISRPGGAVREQYF

j_call: TRBJ2-5
v_call: TRBV7-2
clone_size: once
cdr3_length: 18
d_call: .
cdr3_nt: TGTGCCAGCAGCTTACCTCCTTACCGTCGGGACTTTCAAGAGACCCAGTACTTC
cdr3_aa: CASSLPPYRRDFQETQYF

j_call: TRBJ2-1
v_call: TRBV7-8
clone_size: .
cdr3_length: 17
d_call: .
cdr3_nt: TGTGCCAGCAGCGAAAGGCCGGGGCGACAACCTCCCGGTGAGCAGTTCTTC
cdr3_aa: CASSERPGRQPPGEQFF

j_call: TRBJ1-6
v_call: TRBV4-2
clone_size: .
cdr3_length: 17
d_call: TRBD1
cdr3_nt: TGTGCCAGCAGCCAAGATTTGCAGGGGACAGGGGTTTCACCCCTCCACTTT
cdr3_aa: CASSQDLQGTGVSPLHF

j_call: TRBJ2-1
v_call: TRBV7-2
clone_size: .
cdr3_length: 18
d_call: .
cdr3_nt: TGTGCCAGCAGCGCAAGTCGGTCGGGCCCAAGCTCCTACAATGAGCAGTTCTTC
cdr3_aa: CASSASRSGPSSYNEQFF

j_call: TRBJ2-2
v_call: TRBV7-9
clone_size: .
cdr3_length: 13
d_call: .
cdr3_nt: TGTGCCAGCAGCTTAGCGGGTGGCGGGGAGCTGTTTTTT
cdr3_aa: CASSLAGGGELFF

j_call: TRBJ2-5
v_call: TRBV6-6
clone_size: once
cdr3_length: 14
d_call: TRBD1
cdr3_nt: TGTGCCAGCAGTTACCCCGACAGGGTGGAGACCCAGTACTTC
cdr3_aa: CASSYPDRVETQYF

j_call: TRBJ1-6
v_call: TRBV30
clone_size: .
cdr3_length: 15
d_call: .
cdr3_nt: TGTGCCTGGAGTGTAGTGACAGTAAGAGATTCACCCCTCCACTTT
cdr3_aa: CAWSVVTVRDSPLHF

j_call: TRBJ2-1
v_call: TRBV11-1
clone_size: .
cdr3_length: 12
d_call: .
cdr3_nt: TGTGCCAGCAGCTTAAAGAACTTAGAGCAGTTCTTC
cdr3_aa: CASSLKNLEQFF

j_call: TRBJ2-7
v_call: TRBV6-6
clone_size: .
cdr3_length: 13
d_call: TRBD1
cdr3_nt: TGTGCCAGCAGCCTAGACAGGGCCAACGAGCAGTACTTC
cdr3_aa: CASSLDRANEQYF

j_call: TRBJ2-2
v_call: TRBV28
clone_size: .
cdr3_length: 14
d_call: .
cdr3_nt: TGTGCCAGCAGCCCCCAGGGTTTTGCCGGGGAGCTGTTTTTT
cdr3_aa: CASSPQGFAGELFF

j_call: TRBJ2-7
v_call: TRBV11-2
clone_size: once
cdr3_length: 18
d_call: TRBD2
cdr3_nt: TGTGCCAGCAGCTCCGTAAGATTAGCGGGGGGCCGTTCCTACGAGCAGTACTTC
cdr3_aa: CASSSVRLAGGRSYEQYF

j_call: TRBJ1-1
v_call: TRBV6-4
clone_size: .
cdr3_length: 13
d_call: .
cdr3_nt: TGTGCCAGCAGCTCCGGACGGGGGACTGAAGCTTTCTTT
cdr3_aa: CASSSGRGTEAFF

j_call: TRBJ1-6
v_call: TRBV28
clone_size: .
cdr3_length: 15
d_call: .
cdr3_nt: TGTGCCAGCAGTCACTTCGGACGCCATAATTCACCCCTCCACTTT
cdr3_aa: CASSHFGRHNSPLHF

j_call: TRBJ2-7
v_call: TRBV2
clone_size: .
cdr3_length: 15
d_call: TRBD1
cdr3_nt: TGTGCCAGCAGTGAGGGACAGCTGAGCTCCTACGAGCAGTACTTC
cdr3_aa: CASSEGQLSSYEQYF

j_call: TRBJ2-3
v_call: TRBV5-4
clone_size: .
cdr3_length: 14
d_call: TRBD1
cdr3_nt: TGTGCCAGCAGCCCGGGACAGCTCACAGATACGCAGTATTTT
cdr3_aa: CASSPGQLTDTQYF

j_call: TRBJ1-2
v_call: TRBV19
clone_size: .
cdr3_length: 16
d_call: TRBD1
cdr3_nt: TGTGCCAGTAGTTCCCGGGACAGGGGGCGCTTAAAAGGCTACACCTTC
cdr3_aa: CASSSRDRGRLKGYTF